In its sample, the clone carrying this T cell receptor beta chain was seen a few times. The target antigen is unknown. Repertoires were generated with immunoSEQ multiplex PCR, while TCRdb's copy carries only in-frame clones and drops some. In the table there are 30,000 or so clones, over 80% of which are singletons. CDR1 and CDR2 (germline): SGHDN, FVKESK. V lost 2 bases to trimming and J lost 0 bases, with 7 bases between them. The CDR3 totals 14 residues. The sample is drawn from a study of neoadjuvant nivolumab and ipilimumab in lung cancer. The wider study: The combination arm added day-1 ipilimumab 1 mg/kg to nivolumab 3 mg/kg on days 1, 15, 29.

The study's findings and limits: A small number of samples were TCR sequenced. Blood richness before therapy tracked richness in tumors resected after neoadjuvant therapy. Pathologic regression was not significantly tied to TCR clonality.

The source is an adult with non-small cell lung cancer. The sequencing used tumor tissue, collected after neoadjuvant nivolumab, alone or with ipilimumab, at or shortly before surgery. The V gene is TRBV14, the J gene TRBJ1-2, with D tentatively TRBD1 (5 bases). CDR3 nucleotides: TGTGCCAGCAGCCAACTGACAGCTAACTATGGCTACACCTTC. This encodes CASSQLTANYGYTF.